The 10 T cell receptor beta chains given below trace back to one sample, sequenced in a study of T cells in Graves' hyperthyroidism and ophthalmopathy. Authors of the study amplified TCR beta CDR3 regions from RNA transcripts. First-round RT-PCR of the TCR CDR3 relied on the HTBI primer set. TCRdb processed the multiplex PCR reads anew with MiXCR; each CDR3 protein has one entry. The sample has some 600,000 distinct CDR3 sequences, about half seen once. The sample was peripheral blood or thyroid tissue (not recorded which). The receptors come from a young woman with Graves' hyperthyroidism.

The rearrangement uses TRBV15 and TRBJ1-5; 12 bases align to TRBD1. Germline V gene data show CDR1 as LNHNV and CDR2 as YYDKDF (reference sequence). J was trimmed by 8 bases and V by 6 bases; bases with no gene match: 8. The CDR3 covers 15 residues. As DNA, the CDR3 is TGTGCCACCAGGGGGGACAGGGGGCTTCGGGAGCCCCAGCATTTT. It yields the protein CATRGDRGLREPQHF.

This clonotype was counted ten times or more. This rearrangement joins TRBV7-6 to TRBJ2-2; TRBD1 might be the D (6 bases). The CDR3 spans 14 residues. The ends were cut back, 7 bases at V and 1 base at J, with 10 bases in the middle. Germline V gene sequence: CDR1 SGHVS, CDR2 FNYEAQ. Written as DNA, the CDR3 is TGTGCCAGCAAGGGACAAGTGAACACCGGGGAGCTGTTTTTT. Translation: CASKGQVNTGELFF.

V is TRBV7-6 and J is TRBJ2-5; TRBD1 or TRBD2 may be the D gene (5 bases each). V was shortened by 8 bases and J by 3 bases, with 16 bases between the two germline ends. Germline values: CDR1 SGHVS, CDR2 FNYEAQ. The CDR3 runs to 14 residues. This CDR3 reads CASSPGTPKETQYF. The CDR3 region has the DNA TGTGCCAGCTCACCAGGGACGCCAAAAGAGACCCAGTACTTC.

The chain couples TRBV19 to TRBJ1-1; possible D gene TRBD1, 5 bases. This CDR3 has 14 residues. Trimming took 6 bases from V and 6 from J, leaving 17 bases between them. Germline V gives CDR1 LNHDA, CDR2 SQIVND (reference sequence). The CDR3 DNA sequence: TGTGCCAGTAGCCCCGATGTAGGGGTCGCTGAAGCTTTCTTT. Protein product: CASSPDVGVAEAFF.

The chain has TRBV29-1 and TRBJ2-7; 12 bases fit TRBD2. The ends lost 1 base at V and 5 bases at J; junction bases unmatched: 6. The CDR3 is 15 residues long. The germline V gene encodes CDR1 SQVTM and CDR2 ANQGSEA. The CDR3 nucleotides read TGCAGCGTTGAAGGACTAGCGGGAGTGGGCGACGAGCAGTACTTC. Protein: CSVEGLAGVGDEQYF.

The chain uses TRBV20-1 and TRBJ2-7; 10 bases fit TRBD1. V lost 3 bases and J lost 3; bases outside the gene matches: 2. CDR1 is DFQATT, CDR2 SNEGSKA, per germline (reference sequence). CDR3 length equals 13 residues. CDR3 in amino acids: CSASGQGVYEQYF. The CDR3 DNA is TGCAGTGCTAGTGGACAGGGGGTCTACGAGCAGTACTTC.

This clonotype appeared a few times. The rearrangement links TRBV2 to TRBJ1-5; D gene ambiguous. Germline V CDR1 and CDR2: SNHLY, FYNNEI. The CDR3 contains 15 residues. V dropped 5 bases and J dropped 1 base, with 12 bases sitting between them. This CDR3 is CASSYRSDSNQPQHF. CDR3 DNA: TGTGCCAGCAGTTACCGATCGGACAGCAATCAGCCCCAGCATTTT.

A note on this clonotype: This could be a read error, since a much larger clone is one nucleotide away. This rearrangement joins TRBV14 to TRBJ1-1, with a tentative D call TRBD1 (5 bases). Between the trimmed V and J ends, which lost 4 bases and 8 bases, there was a span of 11 bases. CDR1 and CDR2 (germline): SGHDN, FVKESK. The length of the CDR3 is 12 residues. In DNA form, the CDR3 reads TGTGCCAGCAGCCCAGGACACCGCGAAGCTTTCTTT. This translates into CASSPGHREAFF.

This clonotype was observed a few times. CDR3 nucleotide sequence: TGCGCCAGCAGCTTGGAATCAGGCGAGACTGAAGCTTTCTTT. Translation gives CASSLESGETEAFF. The V call is TRBV5-1, the J call TRBJ1-1; no reliable D call. CDR1 is SGHRS, CDR2 YFSETQ, per germline. The CDR3 is 14 residues long. V was shortened by 0 bases and J by 5 bases, with 11 bases between the two germline ends. The variable domain in full, with the rest retrieved from reference TRBV5-1 and TRBJ1-1, is KAGVTQTPRYLIKTRGQQVTLSCSPISGHRSVSWYQQTPGQGLQFLFEYFSETQRNKGNFPGRFSGRQFSNSRSEMNVSTLELGDSALYLCASSLESGETEAFFGQGTRLTVV.

This clonotype appeared once. J is TRBJ2-7 and V is TRBV20-1; D might be TRBD2 (5 bases). Germline assignment: CDR1 DFQATT and CDR2 SNEGSKA (reference sequence). The CDR3 runs 13 residues. Trimming shortened V by 0 bases and J by 0 bases, and 6 bases separated the two germline ends. The CDR3 DNA reads as TGCAGTGCTAGAGAGAGCGGCTCCTACGAGCAGTACTTC. Translating gives CSARESGSYEQYF.